A single T cell receptor beta chain is shown here with its context. It lacks a known antigen. Base quality data are lacking; no much larger clone is found one base away. This specimen belongs to a study of breast tumors, draining lymph nodes, adjacent tissues (dated by TCRdb to the mid-2010s). Regarding the research as a whole: TCR beta repertoires were compared across tumor, adjacent nontumor tissue and axillary lymph nodes obtained from breast cancer patients. In human breast cancer, the study set out to evaluate how tumor, surrounding tissue and draining lymph node repertoires relate to one another and whether T cells may move between these sites.

From a lookup of the germline V gene, CDR1 and CDR2 are MNHEY and SVGAGI. Ends trimmed: V by 0 bases, J by 3 bases; bases unmatched to a gene: 5. Taken from cysteine to phenylalanine, the CDR3 has 16 residues. This entry keeps only the CDR3 DNA: 48 bases, framed from base 1. Sequenced on an Illumina HiSeq 2000. Multiplex PCR amplification was used to build the TCR beta chain libraries. High-throughput sequencing was used to analyze the amplified TCR beta chain products. The public reads were quality trimmed at Q25 with fastp and then assembled into clones with MiXCR by TCRdb, keeping productive beta chains. Duplicate CDR3 protein sequences are folded into a single record with the most common DNA and genes. The sample contains some 150,000 distinct CDR3 sequences, 20% to 25% of them found a single time. About 2.4% of the sample goes to the ten largest clones. Lymph node samples were obtained from the axillary draining lymph nodes of breast cancer patients.

Study-level results and caveats: The study presented the conclusion that tumor T cells originate in lymph nodes as consistent with a hypothesis, not as something directly demonstrated. Tumor and nontumor tissue repertoires were found to be significantly more similar in luminal-like than in basal-like breast cancer. Tumor T-cell repertoires showed less diversity than lymph node repertoires and more diversity than nontumor tissue repertoires, and tumor T-cell repertoires showed preferential V and J gene usage. A scenario in which most tumor T cells derive from the lymph node and then expand within tumor tissue was judged to be consistent with the data.

Sequenced: axillary lymph node tissue. The sequence was collected from a female donor with breast cancer. Some clones in this sample may be carry-over from other donors' samples. The V and J segments used are TRBV6-5 and TRBJ2-4; 7 of the junction bases match TRBD2. The DNA reads as follows: TGTGCCAGCAGTTACTCGATGGCTAGCGGCAAAAACATTCAGTACTTC. It codes for CASSYSMASGKNIQYF.